This T cell receptor beta chain was recovered during a study of T cell changes during pregnancy in multiple sclerosis. V lost 5 bases, J lost 4 bases, and 22 bases lay in between. The CDR3 covers 17 residues. Germline V lookup: CDR1 SGDLS, CDR2 YYNGEE. Sequencing used immunoSEQ multiplex PCR; TCRdb keeps in-frame clones, though not all of them. Among nearly 40,000 clones, about 90% were seen once, and the ten largest hold under 0.9%. Source: CD4+ T cells from peripheral blood mononuclear cells, taken in the third trimester of pregnancy. V gene TRBV9 combines with J gene TRBJ2-1, with D possibly TRBD2 on 5 matching bases. This receptor was taken from a female donor with multiple sclerosis, enrolled in a pregnancy study. CDR3 coding DNA: TGTGCCAGCAGTGAGAGGGCGCCACCATTGGGGTACAATGAGCAGTTCTTC. Translation: CASSERAPPLGYNEQFF.